This TCR beta chain came from a study of OX40 agonist ivuxolimab in advanced cancers. This table comes from immunoSEQ multiplex PCR, and its TCRdb copy is limited to in-frame clones, with some not included. The table shows roughly 61,000 clones, with around 92% occurring only once. It was autoimmune disease history or systemic immunosuppression that excluded patients. The germline V gene has CDR1 SGHDT and CDR2 YYEEEE. The CDR3 spans 19 residues. V was pared by 4 bases and J by 3 bases, with 17 bases of the junction left unmatched. This chain connects TRBV5-6 to TRBJ2-4, with 9 bases that match TRBD2. Here the sequenced sample was CD4+ or CD8+ T cells sorted from blood, taken in a trial of the OX40 agonist ivuxolimab. The sequence was collected from an adult with an advanced solid tumor such as melanoma, head and neck, liver or kidney cancer. The CDR3 sequence: CASSIPLVTSGPDKNIQYF. The DNA for the CDR3 is TGTGCCAGCAGCATTCCCCTCGTAACTAGCGGGCCAGACAAAAACATTCAGTACTTC.